This TCR beta chain was captured by sequencing in a study of T cells in Graves' hyperthyroidism and ophthalmopathy (dated by TCRdb to 2018 to 2020). At the level of the whole study: Peripheral blood was collected at initial diagnosis, before any treatment. The paper reports TCR Vbeta CDR3 sequencing of 135 peripheral blood samples: 40 or so ophthalmopathy, roughly 80 hyperthyroidism and 17 progressor patients. Following sampling, methimazole starting at 30 mg daily was given to hyperthyroidism patients, and high-dose intravenous methylprednisolone was given to ophthalmopathy patients. Prospective prediction of ophthalmopathy was tested in an independent validation cohort of 18 to 20 hyperthyroidism patients and roughly 16 patients who later progressed to ophthalmopathy. In addition, the study compared T-cell repertoires in thyroid tissue and in blood from about 6 Graves' hyperthyroidism patients. For training and testing, the 100 or so patients in the discovery cohort were randomly divided in a 7:3 ratio. TCR V-J signatures able to tell the groups apart were searched for in a discovery cohort of 95 to 100 patients, of whom more than 40 had Graves' ophthalmopathy and some 60 had stable Graves' hyperthyroidism.

TCR beta CDR3 regions were amplified from RNA transcripts. The first round of RT-PCR for the TCR CDR3 was performed with the HTBI primer set and the Qiagen OneStep RT-PCR kit. The libraries were constructed in a second round of multiplex PCR and then size-selected and purified. Sequencing of the libraries was done on an Illumina HiSeq2000 using paired-end 100 bp reads. On the authors' methods: SOAPnuke was used to process the raw data, removing reads that contained adapters or uncalled bases, had a mean Phred below 15, or lacked an exact match to the constant primer or identifier. COPE v1.2.5 was used to merge high-quality paired reads, and clonotypes were defined as unique nucleotide sequences. MiTCR v1.1 was used to align the clonotypes against IMGT TRBV, TRBD and TRBJ reference segments. The analysis was restricted to V-J combinations with a frequency above 0.0001, which together covered 99.2% of the repertoires. A TCS score was defined as the ratio between F50 (clonal expansion) and ExV (chaos), using BLOSUM62-based TCRdist between CDR3 peptides within each V-J. Welch's t-statistics and random forest reduced 450 to 600 V-J features to 13, which were used in a naive Bayes classifier (R e1071). The public reads were quality trimmed at Q25 with fastp and then assembled into clones with MiXCR by TCRdb, keeping productive beta chains. Identical CDR3 proteins give one entry, which carries the most common genes and DNA. TCRdb, not the original authors, processed these V and J calls. Within this sample are about 420,000 distinct CDR3 sequences, with around 16% of them counted one time only. The ten largest clones represent around 14% of the sample.

Results the study describes overall, beyond this receptor: No statistical method was used to set the sample size in advance, and investigators knew the group allocation. During validation, the model predicted progression to ophthalmopathy a median of around six months ahead of onset, with more than 60% sensitivity and almost 75% specificity. Ophthalmopathy was separated from stable hyperthyroidism by a 13 V-J signature model, with 85% to 90% sensitivity and about 81% specificity obtained in cross-validation and 80%/75% obtained in testing. Blood samples also contained most of the expanded thyroid clonotypes (frequency above 0.001), which suggests that blood repertoires may reflect thyroid immune responses.

Graves' hyperthyroidism was defined as stable when no progression to ophthalmopathy occurred over 18 months of follow-up. Hyperthyroidism patients were newly diagnosed, with disease duration under 2 months, and aged 18 to 65 years. Patients with uncontrolled infections, other autoimmune diseases, pregnancy or lactation were excluded. Clinical symptoms, serum thyroxine and TRAb, thyroid ultrasound, and orbital computed tomography formed the basis for the diagnoses. PBMCs were separated from 10 ml of fresh peripheral blood using Ficoll-Paque density gradient centrifugation. Total RNA was extracted with Trizol reagent, and quality was checked on an Agilent 2100 Bioanalyzer. This clonotype was recorded many times. The antigen it binds to is not known. The sample holds no much larger clone one base away, and base qualities are not on file. The source is a woman aged 18-29 years with Graves' hyperthyroidism. The sample taken for sequencing was blood.

The sequence in DNA is TGCGCCAGCAGCTCTGACGGGACAGCCTACGAGCAGTACTTC. This sequence encodes CASSSDGTAYEQYF. The chain was built from TRBV5-1 and TRBJ2-7, and 7 bases in between align with TRBD1. Sequences SGHRS (CDR1) and YFSETQ (CDR2) are obtained from the germline V gene. Here V drops 3 bases and J drops 2 bases, and the junction holds 5 bases not matched to any gene. The CDR3 runs 14 residues from the cysteine to the phenylalanine. The DNA shown is the 42-base CDR3, in frame from base 1.